One sample yielded the 13 T cell receptor beta chains listed below, sequenced in a study of Graves' ophthalmopathy and Graves' hyperthyroidism. The TCR beta CDR3 regions underwent amplification from RNA transcripts. HTBI primers served in a first-round RT-PCR, which a second-round multiplex PCR followed. TCRdb called the multiplex PCR reads again in MiXCR, with one record for every CDR3 protein. Here the sample spans 600,000 to 950,000 distinct CDR3 sequences, around 40% being singletons. Sequences were obtained from peripheral blood. Receptor source: an adult man with Graves' ophthalmopathy.

There are a few counts of this clonotype. J is TRBJ2-1 and V is TRBV15, with D perhaps matching TRBD2 (6 bases). Trimming took off 5 bases at V and 3 bases at J, with 14 bases between the two ends. Germline V CDR1 and CDR2: LNHNV, YYDKDF (reference sequence). The CDR3 runs to 15 residues. CDR3 residues: CATSVSRGGYNEQFF. CDR3 coding DNA: TGTGCCACCAGCGTTAGTAGGGGAGGCTACAATGAGCAGTTCTTC.

The table lists this clonotype with a few counts. The CDR3, as DNA: TGCAGTGCTCAAGGGACAGGGGGAGAGACCCAGTACTTC. Its translation: CSAQGTGGETQYF. The gene calls are TRBV20-1 and TRBJ2-5; 11 bases are a match to TRBD1. The J segment lost 4 bases and the V segment lost 5 bases, leaving 3 bases of the junction unmatched. The CDR3 consists of 13 residues. Germline lookup yields CDR1 DFQATT and CDR2 SNEGSKA (reference sequence).

The V and J genes are TRBV7-9 and TRBJ1-4, with D possibly TRBD1 on 5 matching bases. Germline V gives CDR1 SEHNR, CDR2 FQNEAQ (reference sequence). This CDR3 has 15 residues. V was trimmed by 2 bases and J by 0 bases, leaving 7 bases between them. CDR3 loop: CASSLQGTTNEKLFF. DNA for the CDR3: TGTGCCAGCAGCTTACAGGGAACAACTAATGAAAAACTGTTTTTT.

The chain links TRBV29-1 to TRBJ2-7, with 8 bases matching TRBD1. The CDR3 is 14 amino acids. Germline-derived CDR1 and CDR2 are SQVTM and ANQGSEA. Trimming at V came to 4 bases and at J to 4 bases, leaving 9 bases not matched to a gene. This CDR3 reads CSVGSAGGEYEQYF. The DNA for the CDR3 is TGCAGCGTTGGATCGGCAGGGGGCGAGTACGAGCAGTACTTC.

This clonotype was counted between two and nine times. The CDR3 is CASSLAPGLDEKLFF. The CDR3 DNA sequence: TGTGCCAGCAGCTTAGCCCCCGGTTTGGATGAAAAACTGTTTTTT. V and J are TRBV7-2 and TRBJ1-4; D ambiguous. Germline CDR1 SGHTA, CDR2 FQGNSA. Trimming removed 0 bases from V and 6 bases from J, with 11 bases in between. This CDR3 comprises 15 residues.

The sample holds many counts of this clonotype. The chain combines TRBV29-1 with TRBJ1-1; D not certain. Germline V gene data show CDR1 as SQVTM and CDR2 as ANQGSEA. The V end lost 5 bases, the J end lost 3 bases, and 10 bases lay between the germline ends. The CDR3 runs to 12 residues. The CDR3 loop is CSVLSGDTEAFF. In nucleotides, the CDR3 is TGCAGCGTTTTGTCGGGCGACACTGAAGCTTTCTTT.

This chain joins TRBV2 and TRBJ2-5; 7 nucleotides line up with TRBD2. Germline V gene data show CDR1 as SNHLY and CDR2 as FYNNEI. Germline trimming cut 3 bases from V and 5 bases from J; bases unmatched to any gene: 6. The CDR3 is 14 amino acids. CDR3 region: CASSETSSWETQYF. Here the CDR3 DNA reads TGTGCCAGCAGTGAGACTAGCAGTTGGGAGACCCAGTACTTC.

The table lists this clonotype with a few counts. At one end, the junction sequence differs from germline, possibly due to a read error. The rearrangement joins TRBV29-1 to TRBJ2-5; D is perhaps TRBD2 (5 bases). The CDR3 has 14 amino acids. In germline, CDR1 is SQVTM, CDR2 ANQGSEA. The CDR3 bases are TGCAGCGTTTCGACTATCCGGGTACAAGGGACCCAGTACTTC. Its protein product is CSVSTIRVQGTQYF.

This clonotype was counted ten times or more. V and J are TRBV2 and TRBJ1-6; the match to TRBD1 covers 12 bases. CDR1 and CDR2 (germline): SNHLY, FYNNEI. The V gene end was trimmed by 5 bases and the J gene end by 14 bases; junction bases not matched to a gene: 13. This CDR3 has 16 residues. The CDR3 DNA sequence: TGTGCCAGCAGTACCGGGACAGGGGGCTTTTTGTTCACCCTCCACTTT. Translating gives CASSTGTGGFLFTLHF.

Worth noting for this clonotype: Compared with germline, one end of the junction differs, possibly owing to a read error. The rearrangement links TRBV4-1 to TRBJ1-4, with D uncertain. CDR3 length equals 16 residues. Germline CDR1 is MGHRA and CDR2 is YSYEKL. As DNA, the CDR3 is TGCGCCAGCAGCCGCAAGGGTGGGTCAACTAATGAAAAACTGCTTTTT. As protein: CASSRKGGSTNEKLLF.

V is TRBV4-3 and J is TRBJ1-1; no clear D. Deletions cut 0 bases from V and 11 bases from J, with 13 bases between. Germline V CDR1 and CDR2: LGHNA, YSLEER. The CDR3 is made up of 13 amino acids. The CDR3: CASSQEYRDAAFF. CDR3 in DNA: TGCGCCAGCAGCCAAGAGTATAGGGATGCTGCTTTCTTT.

Turning to this clonotype: Its ends do not fully match the called genes, so a read error is possible. V usage is TRBV9 and J usage is TRBJ1-5; D is uncertain. Germline assignment: CDR1 SGDLS and CDR2 YYNGEE. This CDR3 is built from 15 residues. In nucleotides, the CDR3 is TGTGCCAGCAACGCCGACCCCCACGCGAATCAGCCCCAACATTTT. Its translation: CASNADPHANQPQHF.

This clonotype has ten or more counts. The chain links TRBV29-1 to TRBJ1-4, with D possibly TRBD1 on 5 matching bases. V lost 7 bases and J 8 bases, leaving 14 bases between the germline ends. Germline V CDR1 and CDR2: SQVTM, ANQGSEA. This CDR3 contains 12 residues. Written as DNA, the CDR3 is TGCAGCGGATCGGACATCGGGGAAAAACTGTTTTTT. Its protein product is CSGSDIGEKLFF. Variable domain in full (rest from reference TRBV29-1 and TRBJ1-4): SAVISQKPSRDICQRGTSLTIQCQVDSQVTMMFWYRQQPGQSLTLIATANQGSEATYESGFVIDKFPISRPNLTFSTLTVSNMSPEDSSIYLCSGSDIGEKLFFGSGTQLSVL.